The 15 T cell receptor beta chains presented below share a single source sample, sequenced in a study of identical twins. TCRdb reprocessed the 5' RACE reads with MiXCR, giving one entry per CDR3 protein. The table includes 1.5 million to 2 million distinct CDR3 sequences, less than 40% detected once. Sequenced sample: cord blood. The receptor source for this set is a newborn girl in good health.

This clonotype was seen at least ten times. This chain links TRBV13 with TRBJ2-1; 10 nucleotides agree with TRBD2. Germline V gives CDR1 PRHDT, CDR2 FYEKMQ (reference sequence). CDR3 size: 15 residues. Trimming cost V 1 base and J 7 bases; bases outside gene matches: 4. CDR3 region: CASSLELAGRNEQFF. The CDR3 DNA follows: TGTGCCAGCAGCTTAGAACTAGCGGGACGGAATGAGCAGTTCTTC.

A single count supports this clonotype. The chain joins TRBV10-3 to TRBJ2-2; 8 positions agree with TRBD1. There are 13 residues in the CDR3. The ends lost 4 bases at V and 6 bases at J; junction bases unmatched: 1. Germline V gene data show CDR1 as ENHRY and CDR2 as SYGVKD. CDR3 DNA sequence: TGTGCCATCAGTGCGACAGGGGCCGGGGAGCTGTTTTTT. Encoded protein: CAISATGAGELFF.

This clonotype was picked up a small number of times. The J gene is TRBJ2-1, the V gene TRBV4-2, with D possibly TRBD2 on 7 matching bases. Germline loops: CDR1 LGHNA, CDR2 YNFKEQ. Trimming removed 0 bases from V and 0 bases from J, with 15 bases in between. The CDR3 extends over 18 amino acids. CDR3 DNA sequence: TGTGCCAGCAGCCAAGATGGGGGGGGGCTTAGCTCCTACAATGAGCAGTTCTTC. Translating it yields CASSQDGGGLSSYNEQFF.

This clonotype was recorded a few times. The CDR3 nucleotides are TGTGCCAGCAGGGAACAGGGAATGAACACTGAAGCTTTCTTT. Translating gives CASREQGMNTEAFF. This sequence joins TRBV25-1 and TRBJ1-1, with TRBD1 as a possible D gene (6 bases). The CDR3 sequence is 14 residues long. Germline assignment: CDR1 MGHDK and CDR2 SYGVNS. The V end was cut by 6 bases, the J end by 0 bases, with 11 bases between.

Here the CDR3 reads CSARRRDGQYSNQPQHF. CDR3 bases: TGCAGTGCTAGAAGGCGGGACGGCCAATATAGCAATCAGCCCCAGCATTTT. The genes are TRBV20-1 and TRBJ1-5, with D possibly being TRBD1 (5 bases). Trimming took 2 bases from V and 0 from J, leaving 17 bases between them. The CDR3 runs 17 residues. Germline V gives CDR1 DFQATT, CDR2 SNEGSKA (reference sequence).

This chain connects TRBV2 to TRBJ2-5, with TRBD2 as a possible D gene (5 bases). V was trimmed by 8 bases and J by 4 bases, leaving 14 bases between them. CDR3 size: 13 residues. CDR1 and CDR2 (germline): SNHLY, FYNNEI. The CDR3 sequence is CASGGSARETQYF. The CDR3 DNA reads TGTGCCAGCGGAGGTTCGGCCAGAGAGACCCAGTACTTC.

This clonotype is a singleton in its sample. A much larger clone is a single base away; this may be a read error. CDR3 DNA: TGTGCCAGCAGTTGGGACAAGGCTGGCTACACCTTC. It codes for CASSWDKAGYTF. The chain uses TRBV6-5 and TRBJ1-2; D perhaps matches TRBD1 (6 bases). V lost 4 bases and J lost 7, with 10 bases in between. The length of the CDR3 is 12 residues. Germline CDR1 is MNHEY and CDR2 is SVGAGI.

The genes are TRBV2 and TRBJ2-3; D is unresolved. With 5 bases removed from V and 6 bases from J, the gap between germline ends came to 9 bases. Germline CDR1 SNHLY, CDR2 FYNNEI. The CDR3 length is 12 residues. In nucleotides, the CDR3 is TGTGCCAGCAGTACTGATTTGGATACGCAGTATTTT. Amino acids: CASSTDLDTQYF. Combining the CDR3 with reference TRBV2 and TRBJ2-3 gives the whole variable domain EPEVTQTPSHQVTQMGQEVILRCVPISNHLYFYWYRQILGQKVEFLVSFYNNEISEKSEIFDDQFSVERPDGSNFTLKIRSTKLEDSAMYFCASSTDLDTQYFGPGTRLTVL.

Regarding this clonotype: One end of the junction is discordant with germline, which a read error may explain. The chain recombines TRBV4-2 with TRBJ2-3, with 8 bases lining up with TRBD2. The CDR3 is 16 residues long. CDR1 LGHNA and CDR2 YNFKEQ come from the germline V gene. The CDR3 bases are TGTGCCAGCAACCAAGATAGCGGGACTAGCACAGATACGCAGTATTTT. It is translated as CASNQDSGTSTDTQYF.

V and J are TRBV7-9 and TRBJ1-2; weak D call: TRBD1 (6 bases). V was trimmed by 1 base and J by 7 bases, leaving 16 bases between them. This CDR3 comprises 15 residues. The germline gives CDR1 SEHNR, CDR2 FQNEAQ (reference sequence). The CDR3: CASSLEGVPTVGYTF. The DNA of the CDR3 is TGTGCCAGCAGCTTAGAGGGGGTTCCGACAGTTGGCTACACCTTC.

V gene TRBV11-2 combines with J gene TRBJ2-1, with 14 positions matching TRBD2. The CDR3 length is 16 residues. Trimming cost V 0 bases and J 7 bases; bases outside gene matches: 2. CDR1 and CDR2 from the germline V gene are SGHAT and FQNNGV. This chain's CDR3 is CASSLDRTSGGNEQFF. The CDR3, as DNA: TGTGCCAGCAGCTTAGATCGGACTAGCGGGGGGAATGAGCAGTTCTTC.

The chain uses TRBV4-2 and TRBJ2-2; D not resolved. V was pared by 0 bases and J by 6 bases, with 11 bases between. Germline V gene lookup returns CDR1 LGHNA and CDR2 YNFKEQ. The CDR3 is 15 amino acids. DNA for the CDR3: TGTGCCAGCAGCCAAGATAAACTGTTAGCCGGGGAGCTGTTTTTT. Its translation is CASSQDKLLAGELFF.

This sequence joins TRBV11-2 and TRBJ2-3; 11 nucleotides agree with TRBD2. This CDR3 has 15 residues. Germline V gives CDR1 SGHAT, CDR2 FQNNGV. J gave up 10 bases and V 0 bases, and 6 bases lay outside the gene matches. CDR3 in amino acids: CASSLDRDSGRAQYF. For the CDR3, the DNA is TGTGCCAGCAGCTTAGATCGCGATAGCGGGAGGGCGCAGTATTTT.

This chain links TRBV2 with TRBJ2-3; D possibly corresponds to TRBD2 (6 bases). Trimming left V 7 bases short and J 0 bases short, with 14 bases between. The germline V gene has CDR1 SNHLY and CDR2 FYNNEI. The CDR3 is 15 amino acids. The CDR3 sequence: CASIQEGTSTDTQYF. The DNA of the CDR3 is TGTGCCAGCATCCAAGAGGGGACTAGCACAGATACGCAGTATTTT.

The chain joins TRBV12-3 or TRBV12-4 to TRBJ2-5; TRBD2 aligns across 8 bases. This CDR3 region has 16 residues. Germline trimming cut 5 bases from V and 1 base from J; bases unmatched to any gene: 9. The CDR3 bases are TGTGCCAGCAGTCACCGTCCTAGCGGGTTCCAAGAGACCCAGTACTTC. It translates to CASSHRPSGFQETQYF.